These T cell receptor beta chains were read from a single sample in a study of cytomegalovirus exposure and HLA in healthy donors. Some clones are missing from TCRdb's copy, which holds only in-frame ones; the method was immunoSEQ multiplex PCR. The sample lists fewer than 200,000 clones; approximately 9.5% were seen once. The source material was PBMCs. The receptors shown here come from a woman under 40 in good health and CMV-seropositive. CDR3s include the opening cysteine and the closing phenylalanine or tryptophan. The order of the fields is V gene, D gene, clone size, J gene, CDR3 DNA, CDR3 protein. A D gene is named only where the DNA matches it firmly. Clone size is stated in some rows and not others, as once, few, many or a class when expanded.

V gene: TRBV6-6
D gene: TRBD2
clone size: -
J gene: TRBJ2-7
CDR3 DNA: TGTGCCAGCAGTGCGGGACTAAAAAATGAGCAGTACTTC
CDR3 protein: CASSAGLKNEQYF

V gene: TRBV7-2
D gene: TRBD2
clone size: -
J gene: TRBJ2-2
CDR3 DNA: TGTGCCAGCAGGAACGGACTAGCGGGGACCCTGAACACCGGGGAGCTGTTTTTT
CDR3 protein: CASRNGLAGTLNTGELFF

V gene: TRBV19
D gene: TRBD1
clone size: few
J gene: TRBJ1-2
CDR3 DNA: TGTGCCAGTAGTGGTTGGGACAGGGGGCAAATGTCCTATGGCTACACCTTC
CDR3 protein: CASSGWDRGQMSYGYTF

V gene: TRBV5-1
D gene: TRBD2
clone size: -
J gene: TRBJ2-5
CDR3 DNA: TGCGCCAGCAGCTTAGGGGAGGGTAGAGAGACCCAGTACTTC
CDR3 protein: CASSLGEGRETQYF

V gene: TRBV29-1
D gene: -
clone size: -
J gene: TRBJ1-1
CDR3 DNA: TGCAGCGTGAATAGGGGTGAAGCTTTCTTT
CDR3 protein: CSVNRGEAFF

V gene: TRBV7-8
D gene: -
clone size: -
J gene: TRBJ2-7
CDR3 DNA: TGTGCCAGCAGCTTAGAATACTCCACGCGGGTCCAGTACTTC
CDR3 protein: CASSLEYSTRVQYF

V gene: TRBV6-5
D gene: TRBD1
clone size: few
J gene: TRBJ1-2
CDR3 DNA: TGTGCCAGCAGTTTCGGACAGGGGGAAAGTAATGGCTACACCTTC
CDR3 protein: CASSFGQGESNGYTF

V gene: TRBV4-2
D gene: -
clone size: few
J gene: TRBJ2-3
CDR3 DNA: TGTGCCAGCAGCCAAGAAGAAACTAGCTTCACAGATACGCAGTATTTT
CDR3 protein: CASSQEETSFTDTQYF

V gene: TRBV18
D gene: -
clone size: -
J gene: TRBJ1-2
CDR3 DNA: TGTGCCAGCTCACCAGAGGAAAACTATGGCTACACCTTC
CDR3 protein: CASSPEENYGYTF

V gene: TRBV2
D gene: -
clone size: -
J gene: TRBJ1-1
CDR3 DNA: TGTGCCAGCAGCCAGGAAGGGAACACTGAAGCTTTCTTT
CDR3 protein: CASSQEGNTEAFF

V gene: TRBV10-3
D gene: TRBD1
clone size: -
J gene: TRBJ1-1
CDR3 DNA: TGTGCCATCAGTAGGACAGGGGGGCCTTACGCTTTCTTT
CDR3 protein: CAISRTGGPYAFF

V gene: TRBV29-1
D gene: -
clone size: few
J gene: TRBJ2-7
CDR3 DNA: TGCAGCGTCTTGGTGGTAGCCTACGAGCAGTACTTC
CDR3 protein: CSVLVVAYEQYF

V gene: TRBV7-9
D gene: TRBD2
clone size: -
J gene: TRBJ2-1
CDR3 DNA: TGTGCCAGCAGCCCCGTACTAGCGGCCTACAATGAGCAGTTCTTC
CDR3 protein: CASSPVLAAYNEQFF

V gene: TRBV5-1
D gene: TRBD2
clone size: -
J gene: TRBJ2-7
CDR3 DNA: TGCGCCAGCAGCTTGGTGGCGGGAGGGCAGAGCGAGCAGTACTTC
CDR3 protein: CASSLVAGGQSEQYF

V gene: TRBV28
D gene: TRBD1
clone size: -
J gene: TRBJ1-2
CDR3 DNA: TGTGCCAGCAGTATACAGGGGAGACTCCTGCCTAACTATGGCTACACCTTC
CDR3 protein: CASSIQGRLLPNYGYTF

V gene: TRBV6-5
D gene: -
clone size: -
J gene: TRBJ1-1
CDR3 DNA: TGTGCCAGCAGTTACTGGGGGACTGAAGCTTCCTTT
CDR3 protein: CASSYWGTEASF

V gene: TRBV7-2
D gene: TRBD2
clone size: few
J gene: TRBJ2-5
CDR3 DNA: TGTGCCAGCAGCGGCGGGGCTAGCGGGAGTGGTGGGGAGACCCAGTACTTC
CDR3 protein: CASSGGASGSGGETQYF

V gene: TRBV7-7
D gene: TRBD2
clone size: few
J gene: TRBJ2-5
CDR3 DNA: TGTGCCAGCAGCTTAGGGGTCTGGTCTAGCGGACAAGAGACCCAGTACTTC
CDR3 protein: CASSLGVWSSGQETQYF

V gene: TRBV6-6
D gene: -
clone size: many
J gene: TRBJ1-3
CDR3 DNA: TGTGCCAGCAATGGACAGAGTGGAAACACCATATATTTT
CDR3 protein: CASNGQSGNTIYF

V gene: TRBV30
D gene: TRBD1
clone size: few
J gene: TRBJ2-7
CDR3 DNA: TGTGCCTGGAGTTTGGGACAGGGGGCGAGCGAGCAGTACTTC
CDR3 protein: CAWSLGQGASEQYF

V gene: TRBV18
D gene: TRBD2
clone size: -
J gene: TRBJ2-3
CDR3 DNA: TGTGCCAGCTCACGGGGGACTAGCGGGAGTCGAATCACAGATACGCAGTATTTT
CDR3 protein: CASSRGTSGSRITDTQYF

V gene: TRBV2
D gene: -
clone size: -
J gene: TRBJ2-5
CDR3 DNA: TGTGCCAGGACACAGGGCCCCCAAGAGACCCAGTACTTC
CDR3 protein: CARTQGPQETQYF

V gene: TRBV10-3
D gene: -
clone size: -
J gene: TRBJ2-3
CDR3 DNA: TGTGCCATCAGTGTAGACTCCCCACGAACGCAGTATTTT
CDR3 protein: CAISVDSPRTQYF

V gene: TRBV7-9
D gene: TRBD1
clone size: -
J gene: TRBJ2-5
CDR3 DNA: TGTGCCAGCAGCTGGGGACAGGGTGAGACCCAGTACTTC
CDR3 protein: CASSWGQGETQYF

V gene: TRBV30
D gene: TRBD2
clone size: few
J gene: TRBJ2-1
CDR3 DNA: TGTGCCTGCCAGGGACTAGTGGAGGGAGAGCAGTTCTTC
CDR3 protein: CACQGLVEGEQFF

V gene: TRBV7-6
D gene: -
clone size: many
J gene: TRBJ2-6
CDR3 DNA: TGTGCCAGCAGCTTAGTTGTTTCGGGGAACTCTGGGGCCAACGTCCTGACTTTC
CDR3 protein: CASSLVVSGNSGANVLTF

V gene: TRBV5-1
D gene: TRBD1
clone size: -
J gene: TRBJ2-1
CDR3 DNA: TGCGCCAGCACTACCGGGACAGGTTACAATGAGCAGTTCTTC
CDR3 protein: CASTTGTGYNEQFF

V gene: TRBV5-4
D gene: TRBD2
clone size: few
J gene: TRBJ2-1
CDR3 DNA: TGTGCCAGCAGCCCGCGTGCGGGAGGGCATGATGAGCAGTTCTTC
CDR3 protein: CASSPRAGGHDEQFF

V gene: TRBV30
D gene: TRBD2
clone size: -
J gene: TRBJ2-1
CDR3 DNA: TGTGCCTGGAGTCGGGGACTAGCGGGCAATAACTTTGAGCAGTTCTTC
CDR3 protein: CAWSRGLAGNNFEQFF

V gene: TRBV7-3
D gene: TRBD2
clone size: -
J gene: TRBJ2-5
CDR3 DNA: TGTGCCAGCAGCCTGAGCGGGAGGTATGAGACCCAGTACTTC
CDR3 protein: CASSLSGRYETQYF

V gene: TRBV19
D gene: -
clone size: -
J gene: TRBJ2-2
CDR3 DNA: TGTGCCAGTAGGACTCAGGGCGCCGGGGAGCTGTTTTTT
CDR3 protein: CASRTQGAGELFF

V gene: TRBV5-5
D gene: -
clone size: -
J gene: TRBJ1-1
CDR3 DNA: TGTGCCAGCAGCCTGGCGGGGGGGGAAAGAACTGAAGCTTTCTTT
CDR3 protein: CASSLAGGERTEAFF

V gene: TRBV30
D gene: TRBD2
clone size: few
J gene: TRBJ2-1
CDR3 DNA: TGTACCTGGAGTACCCAGGGACTAGCGGACAATGAGCAGTTCTTC
CDR3 protein: CTWSTQGLADNEQFF

V gene: TRBV6-5
D gene: TRBD1
clone size: -
J gene: TRBJ1-6
CDR3 DNA: TGTGCCAGCAGGGACAGGGGAAACGACCGGTCTCCCCTCCACTTT
CDR3 protein: CASRDRGNDRSPLHF

V gene: TRBV4-2
D gene: TRBD1
clone size: few
J gene: TRBJ1-2
CDR3 DNA: TGTGCCAGCAGCCGACGGACAGGGGTGGACGGCTACACCTTC
CDR3 protein: CASSRRTGVDGYTF

V gene: TRBV5-1
D gene: TRBD1
clone size: -
J gene: TRBJ1-5
CDR3 DNA: TGCGCCAGCAGCTTGTCCGGGGACAGGCAGCCCCAGCATTTT
CDR3 protein: CASSLSGDRQPQHF

V gene: TRBV5-4
D gene: TRBD1
clone size: few
J gene: TRBJ1-4
CDR3 DNA: TGTGCCAGCAGAGACGTAGGGACAGCTAATGAAAAACTGTTTTTT
CDR3 protein: CASRDVGTANEKLFF

V gene: TRBV2
D gene: -
clone size: -
J gene: TRBJ1-4
CDR3 DNA: TGTGCCAGCAGCGCCTTCGGGGGTAATGAAAAACTGTTTTTT
CDR3 protein: CASSAFGGNEKLFF

V gene: TRBV9
D gene: -
clone size: few
J gene: TRBJ2-7
CDR3 DNA: TGTGCCAGCAGCGTCGAGGGCCGATCTTACGAGCAGTACTTC
CDR3 protein: CASSVEGRSYEQYF

V gene: TRBV7-6
D gene: TRBD1
clone size: few
J gene: TRBJ1-1
CDR3 DNA: TGTGCCAGCAGCTTAGCCGGGACAGAGGTGAACACTGAAGCTTTCTTT
CDR3 protein: CASSLAGTEVNTEAFF

V gene: TRBV18
D gene: -
clone size: -
J gene: TRBJ2-3
CDR3 DNA: TGTGCCAGCTCACCACCAGGAGCGGTAAACACAGATACGCAGTATTTT
CDR3 protein: CASSPPGAVNTDTQYF

V gene: TRBV10-3
D gene: TRBD1
clone size: -
J gene: TRBJ1-2
CDR3 DNA: TGTGCCATCAGTGAGACAGGGGGCGAAGGAGGCTACACCTTC
CDR3 protein: CAISETGGEGGYTF

V gene: TRBV7-2
D gene: -
clone size: -
J gene: TRBJ1-2
CDR3 DNA: TGTGCCAGCAGCTCAGGTTTCTATGGCTACACCTTC
CDR3 protein: CASSSGFYGYTF

V gene: TRBV10-2
D gene: -
clone size: few
J gene: TRBJ1-1
CDR3 DNA: TGCGCCAGCACCCCCGGTGGGAGGGATGGTGCTTTCTTT
CDR3 protein: CASTPGGRDGAFF

V gene: TRBV7-2
D gene: -
clone size: -
J gene: TRBJ1-2
CDR3 DNA: TGTGCCAGCAGTACCCGAGTTCTGCACTATGGCTACACCTTC
CDR3 protein: CASSTRVLHYGYTF

V gene: TRBV7-2
D gene: TRBD2
clone size: few
J gene: TRBJ2-3
CDR3 DNA: TGTGCCAGCAGCCAGGGGCTAGCGGGGATCACAGATACGCAGTATTTT
CDR3 protein: CASSQGLAGITDTQYF

V gene: TRBV11-3
D gene: -
clone size: few
J gene: TRBJ2-2
CDR3 DNA: TGTGCCAGCAGCTCGGCGTGGGTGACGGGGACCGGGGAGCTGTTTTTT
CDR3 protein: CASSSAWVTGTGELFF

V gene: TRBV11-2
D gene: TRBD2
clone size: -
J gene: TRBJ2-1
CDR3 DNA: TGTGCCAGCAGCTTAATTCGATCTAGCGGGAGATTTAACAATGAGCAGTTCTTC
CDR3 protein: CASSLIRSSGRFNNEQFF

V gene: TRBV2
D gene: TRBD1
clone size: few
J gene: TRBJ2-2
CDR3 DNA: TGTGCCAGTAAGAGGGGACAGGGAACCACCGGGGAGCTGTTTTTT
CDR3 protein: CASKRGQGTTGELFF

V gene: TRBV19
D gene: TRBD2
clone size: few
J gene: TRBJ2-1
CDR3 DNA: TGTGCCAGTAGTCGAACTAGCGGGAGTATGGATGAGCAGTTCTTC
CDR3 protein: CASSRTSGSMDEQFF

V gene: TRBV2
D gene: TRBD1
clone size: -
J gene: TRBJ2-7
CDR3 DNA: TGTGCCAGCAGACAGGGGGGAGGAAGGGGCGAGCAGTACTTC
CDR3 protein: CASRQGGGRGEQYF

V gene: TRBV9
D gene: TRBD1
clone size: -
J gene: TRBJ2-7
CDR3 DNA: TGTGCCAGCAGCGTAGGACAGGGATTCTCCTACGAGCAGTACTTC
CDR3 protein: CASSVGQGFSYEQYF

V gene: TRBV19
D gene: -
clone size: many
J gene: TRBJ2-5
CDR3 DNA: TGTGCCAGTAGACAGTCGGGGGAGACCCAGTACTTC
CDR3 protein: CASRQSGETQYF

V gene: TRBV6-1
D gene: -
clone size: -
J gene: TRBJ1-1
CDR3 DNA: TGTGCCAGCAGCCTCGGATGGGGCTCTGAAGCTTTCTTT
CDR3 protein: CASSLGWGSEAFF